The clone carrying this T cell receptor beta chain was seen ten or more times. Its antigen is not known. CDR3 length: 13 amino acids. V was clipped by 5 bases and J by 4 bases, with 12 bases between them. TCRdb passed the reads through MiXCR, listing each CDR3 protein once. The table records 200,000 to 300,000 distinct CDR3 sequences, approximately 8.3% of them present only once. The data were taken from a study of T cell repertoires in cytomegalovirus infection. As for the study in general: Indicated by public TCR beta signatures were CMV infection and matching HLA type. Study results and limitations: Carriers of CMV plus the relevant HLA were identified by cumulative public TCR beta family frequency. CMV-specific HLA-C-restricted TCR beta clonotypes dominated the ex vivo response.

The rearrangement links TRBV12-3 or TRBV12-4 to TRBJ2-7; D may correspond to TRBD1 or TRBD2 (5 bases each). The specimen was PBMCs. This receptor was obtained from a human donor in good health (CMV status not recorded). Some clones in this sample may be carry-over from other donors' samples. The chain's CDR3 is CASSGTFGYEQYF. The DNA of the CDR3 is TGTGCCAGCAGTGGGACCTTTGGGTACGAGCAGTACTTC.